This T cell receptor beta chain is drawn from a study of shared clonotypes between healthy human individuals. Trimming stripped 4 bases from V and 4 bases from J, with 13 bases between. The V gene's germline CDR1 is MNHEY and CDR2 SVGAGI. The CDR3 length is 14 residues. The table came from immunoSEQ multiplex PCR; TCRdb's copy has only in-frame clones and leaves some out. This sample has 2 million to 3 million clones, with approximately 94% found just once. The sample taken for sequencing was naive CD4+ T cells sorted from blood. Subset in this sample: CD45RA+ positively selected. This TCR came from a man aged 18 to 29 in good health. The rearrangement joins TRBV6-5 to TRBJ1-1; tentative D call: TRBD1 (6 bases). As DNA, the CDR3 is TGTGCCAGCAGTTCAACAGGGTTTAGCACTGAAGCTTTCTTT. This gives the protein CASSSTGFSTEAFF.